Below are 20 T cell receptor beta chains sequenced from a single sample in a study of CD8 T cells in Susac syndrome. Random hexamers were used to reverse transcribe 0.5 to 1 ug of RNA. TCRdb reprocessed the immunoSEQ multiplex PCR reads with MiXCR, giving one entry per CDR3 protein. The table includes 150,000 or so distinct CDR3 sequences, around 94% detected once. The sequenced sample consisted of CD4+ T cells from PBMCs. The receptor set was obtained from a human donor in good health.

The rearrangement joins TRBV2 to TRBJ2-3; D uncertain. V dropped 2 bases and J dropped 6 bases, with 6 bases sitting between them. The CDR3 loop spans 12 amino acids. Germline V gene lookup returns CDR1 SNHLY and CDR2 FYNNEI. In DNA form, the CDR3 reads TGTGCCAGCAGTGAATCTCTGGATACGCAGTATTTT. It codes for CASSESLDTQYF.

The V call is TRBV3-1, the J call TRBJ2-1; D gene uncertain. V gave up 1 base and J gave up 10 bases, with 8 bases separating them. The CDR3 runs to 12 residues. Germline V gene lookup returns CDR1 LGHDT and CDR2 YNNKEL (reference sequence). The CDR3 loop reads CASSQGRLEQFF. The DNA of the CDR3 is TGTGCCAGCAGCCAAGGCAGGCTAGAGCAGTTCTTC.

The rearrangement joins TRBV25-1 to TRBJ2-3; no reliable D call. Germline CDR1 is MGHDK and CDR2 is SYGVNS. Trimming left V 5 bases short and J 0 bases short, with 21 bases between. This CDR3 comprises 18 residues. Here the CDR3 reads CASSSSPSSTASTDTQYF. The CDR3 DNA sequence: TGTGCCAGCAGTTCCTCCCCCAGTTCCACGGCCAGCACAGATACGCAGTATTTT.

V usage is TRBV29-1 and J usage is TRBJ2-3, with D perhaps TRBD1 or TRBD2 (5 bases each). The CDR3 covers 15 residues. Germline assignment: CDR1 SQVTM and CDR2 ANQGSEA. V lost 3 bases to trimming and J lost 0 bases, with 13 bases between them. The DNA for the CDR3 is TGCAGCGTTGAGGGTTCGGGGACGAGCACAGATACGCAGTATTTT. Translating gives CSVEGSGTSTDTQYF.

The J gene is TRBJ2-1, the V gene TRBV5-1; possible D gene TRBD1, 6 bases. The germline V and J ends were trimmed by 0 bases and 1 base, with 8 bases remaining between them. Germline V lookup: CDR1 SGHRS, CDR2 YFSETQ. The CDR3 is made up of 15 amino acids. CDR3 DNA: TGCGCCAGCAGCTTGGCACAGGGATCCTACAATGAGCAGTTCTTC. Translation: CASSLAQGSYNEQFF.

V gene TRBV5-1 combines with J gene TRBJ2-3, with D unclear. This CDR3 contains 14 residues. V gave up 1 base and J gave up 5 bases, with 11 bases separating them. The germline V gene has CDR1 SGHRS and CDR2 YFSETQ. The CDR3 region is CASSLYTWGDTQYF. The DNA of the CDR3 is TGCGCCAGCAGCTTGTACACGTGGGGAGATACGCAGTATTTT.

J is TRBJ2-5 and V is TRBV24-1, with TRBD2 as a possible D gene (7 bases). The ends were cut back, 1 base at V and 5 bases at J, with 13 bases in the middle. From germline, CDR1 is KGHDR and CDR2 SFDVKD. The CDR3 totals 15 residues. The DNA for the CDR3 is TGTGCCACCAGTGATTTCGCGGGGGCCGGGGAGACCCAGTACTTC. Its translation: CATSDFAGAGETQYF.

The chain has TRBV20-1 and TRBJ2-1; the match to TRBD2 covers 12 bases. This CDR3 has 16 amino acids. CDR1 DFQATT and CDR2 SNEGSKA come from the germline V gene (reference sequence). Trimming at V came to 1 base and at J to 6 bases, leaving 7 bases not matched to a gene. CDR3 sequence (DNA): TGCAGTGCTAGAGCGATACTAGCGGGGGGTTTCAATGAGCAGTTCTTC. As protein: CSARAILAGGFNEQFF.

The CDR3 region has the DNA TGTGCCACCGAGGGGACGGCAGGGGGGCAGTACTTC. It yields the protein CATEGTAGGQYF. V is TRBV7-9 and J is TRBJ2-7, with 7 bases aligning to TRBD1. Germline assignment: CDR1 SEHNR and CDR2 FQNEAQ (reference sequence). The CDR3 length is 12 residues. The trim removed 10 bases at V and 9 bases at J, leaving 12 bases unmatched.

This sequence joins TRBV20-1 and TRBJ2-7, with 10 bases identical to TRBD2. Germline trimming cut 3 bases from V and 2 bases from J; bases unmatched to any gene: 7. Germline V gives CDR1 DFQATT, CDR2 SNEGSKA (reference sequence). The CDR3 has 15 residues. Here the CDR3 DNA reads TGCAGTGCTAGTGACGGACTAGCGGTTACCTACGAGCAGTACTTC. It specifies CSASDGLAVTYEQYF.

V gene TRBV6-5 combines with J gene TRBJ2-1; D gene unclear. The germline CDR1 and CDR2 sequences are MNHEY and SVGAGI. The CDR3 runs 11 residues. V was clipped by 5 bases and J by 10 bases, with 9 bases between them. The CDR3 coding sequence is TGTGCCAGCAGTAACCGGCGGGAGCAGTTCTTC. This encodes CASSNRREQFF.

The chain links TRBV29-1 to TRBJ2-7; possibly TRBD1 for D (5 bases). V dropped 6 bases and J dropped 3 bases, with 15 bases sitting between them. CDR3 size: 13 residues. The germline V gene has CDR1 SQVTM and CDR2 ANQGSEA. Here the CDR3 reads CSVQLGHLYEQYF. The CDR3 DNA reads as TGCAGCGTCCAGTTGGGGCACCTCTACGAGCAGTACTTC.

CDR3 protein: CASSALLGNTEAFF. In nucleotides, the CDR3 is TGTGCCAGCAGTGCGTTACTTGGGAACACTGAAGCTTTCTTT. The V call is TRBV6-1, the J call TRBJ1-1; D remains unclear. Trimming removed 4 bases from V and 1 base from J, with 10 bases in between. Germline V lookup: CDR1 MNHNS, CDR2 SASEGT. This CDR3 is 14 amino acids long.

The sample holds one count of this clonotype. The chain employs TRBV20-1 and TRBJ2-1; 10 bases match TRBD2. Per germline, CDR1 DFQATT and CDR2 SNEGSKA (reference sequence). The CDR3 totals 15 residues. With V trimmed by 1 base and J by 10 bases, 10 bases remained unmatched. The CDR3 coding sequence is TGCAGTGCTAGAGTTGGTACTAGCGGGACAACCGAGCAGTTCTTC. It translates to CSARVGTSGTTEQFF.

The CDR3 coding sequence is TGCAGCGTTGAAGAGTGGGGCAGGGGGCGCACAGATACGCAGTATTTT. Translation: CSVEEWGRGRTDTQYF. The chain uses TRBV29-1 and TRBJ2-3, with TRBD1 identical over 8 bases. CDR3 length equals 16 residues. V was clipped by 0 bases and J by 1 base; unmatched bases: 6. Germline V gene data show CDR1 as SQVTM and CDR2 as ANQGSEA.

This chain uses TRBV30 with TRBJ2-1, with D possibly being TRBD2 (6 bases). The germline CDR1 and CDR2 sequences are GTSNPN and SVGIG (reference sequence). The CDR3 runs to 10 residues. V was shortened by 2 bases and J by 13 bases, with 9 bases between the two germline ends. For the CDR3, the DNA is TGTGCCTGGAGTTTGGGACTCCAGTTCTTC. Protein: CAWSLGLQFF.

The chain is built from TRBV5-1 and TRBJ1-1; D unclear. The CDR3 is 12 amino acids. The V gene lost 5 bases and the J gene lost 5 bases, with 10 bases spanning the gap. Germline values: CDR1 SGHRS, CDR2 YFSETQ. CDR3 loop: CASRQGQTEAFF. In DNA, the CDR3 is TGCGCCAGCAGACAAGGGCAAACTGAAGCTTTCTTT.

The chain employs TRBV20-1 and TRBJ1-6, with no clear D. Germline lookup yields CDR1 DFQATT and CDR2 SNEGSKA (reference sequence). This CDR3 region has 12 residues. Trimming removed 3 bases at V and 8 bases at J, with 8 bases between. CDR3 nucleotide sequence: TGCAGTGCTAGGCGCGGGGATTCACCCCTCCACTTT. This codes for CSARRGDSPLHF.

The gene calls are TRBV7-2 and TRBJ2-7; either TRBD1 or TRBD2 may fit D (5 bases each). Germline CDR1 reads SGHTA; CDR2 reads FQGNSA. This CDR3 has 14 residues. Trimming shortened V by 5 bases and J by 3 bases, and 14 bases separated the two germline ends. CDR3 amino acids: CASSLVGTDYEQYF. CDR3 coding DNA: TGTGCCAGCAGCCTAGTCGGGACCGACTACGAGCAGTACTTC.

This clonotype was seen only once. The genes are TRBV12-3 or TRBV12-4 and TRBJ2-5; 11 positions agree with TRBD2. V lost 6 bases and J lost 2; bases outside the gene matches: 8. There are 16 residues in the CDR3. The chain's CDR3 is CASRTSGTLPQETQYF. The CDR3 DNA sequence: TGTGCCAGCAGGACTAGCGGGACGCTTCCTCAAGAGACCCAGTACTTC.